This T cell receptor beta chain appears in the sequencing data of a study of cytomegalovirus exposure and HLA in healthy donors. Sequenced by immunoSEQ multiplex PCR; TCRdb stores in-frame clones only, minus some. The sample has around 250,000 clones, around 89% seen once. CDR3 length: 13 amino acids. From germline, CDR1 is WNHNN and CDR2 SYGVQD (reference sequence). J lost 1 base, V lost 6 bases, and 2 bases had no gene match. The receptor was isolated from a young woman in good health and CMV-seronegative. The chain links TRBV10-1 to TRBJ1-1; TRBD1 aligns across 7 bases. Source material: PBMCs. The CDR3: CASRTGPNTEAFF. The CDR3 DNA reads TGCGCCAGCAGGACAGGGCCGAACACTGAAGCTTTCTTT.